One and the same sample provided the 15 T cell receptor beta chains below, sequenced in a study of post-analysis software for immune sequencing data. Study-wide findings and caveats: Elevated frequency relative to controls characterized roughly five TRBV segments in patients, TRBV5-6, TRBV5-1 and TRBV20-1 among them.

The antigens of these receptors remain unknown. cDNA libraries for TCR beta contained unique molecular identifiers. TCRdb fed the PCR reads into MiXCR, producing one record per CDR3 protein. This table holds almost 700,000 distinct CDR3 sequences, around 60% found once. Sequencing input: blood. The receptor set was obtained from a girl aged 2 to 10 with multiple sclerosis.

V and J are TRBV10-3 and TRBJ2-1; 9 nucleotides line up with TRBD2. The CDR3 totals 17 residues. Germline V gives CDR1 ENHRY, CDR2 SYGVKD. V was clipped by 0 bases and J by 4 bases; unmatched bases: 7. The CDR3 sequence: CAISESIGGRGYNEQFF. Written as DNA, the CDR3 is TGTGCCATCAGTGAGTCAATCGGCGGGAGGGGATACAATGAGCAGTTCTTC.

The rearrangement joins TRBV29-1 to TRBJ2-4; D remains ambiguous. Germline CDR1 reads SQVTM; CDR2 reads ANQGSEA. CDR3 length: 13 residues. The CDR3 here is CSVAQEAKNIQYF. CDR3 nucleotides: TGCAGTGTGGCCCAGGAAGCCAAAAACATTCAGTACTTC. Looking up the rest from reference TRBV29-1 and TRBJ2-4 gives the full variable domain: SAVISQKPSRDICQRGTSLTIQCQVDSQVTMMFWYRQQPGQSLTLIATANQGSEATYESGFVIDKFPISRPNLTFSTLTVSNMSPEDSSIYLCSVAQEAKNIQYFGAGTRLSVL.

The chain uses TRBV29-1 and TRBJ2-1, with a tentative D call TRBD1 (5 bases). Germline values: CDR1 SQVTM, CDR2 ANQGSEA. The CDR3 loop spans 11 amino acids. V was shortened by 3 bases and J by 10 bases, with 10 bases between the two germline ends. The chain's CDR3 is CSVDRVAEQFF. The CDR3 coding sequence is TGCAGCGTTGACAGGGTAGCCGAGCAGTTCTTC.

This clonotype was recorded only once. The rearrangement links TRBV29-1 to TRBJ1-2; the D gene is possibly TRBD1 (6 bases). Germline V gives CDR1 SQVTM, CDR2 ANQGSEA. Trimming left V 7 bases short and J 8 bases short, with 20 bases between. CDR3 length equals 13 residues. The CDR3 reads CSAEAGGRRGYTF. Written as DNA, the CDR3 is TGCAGCGCCGAGGCCGGGGGGCGAAGGGGCTACACCTTC.

The CDR3 DNA reads TGTGCCAGCAGTTATCTGGAGATGCAGCCCCAGCATTTT. Protein: CASSYLEMQPQHF. The chain uses TRBV6-2 or TRBV6-3 and TRBJ1-5, with unresolved D. V was shortened by 3 bases and J by 7 bases, with 10 bases between the two germline ends. This CDR3 contains 13 residues. Per the germline V gene, CDR1 is MNHEY and CDR2 is SVGEGT.

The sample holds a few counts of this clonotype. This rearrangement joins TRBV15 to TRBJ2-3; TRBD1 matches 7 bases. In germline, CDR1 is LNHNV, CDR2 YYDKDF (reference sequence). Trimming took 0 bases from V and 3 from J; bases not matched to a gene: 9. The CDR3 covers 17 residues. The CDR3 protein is CATSREAWDSNTDTQYF. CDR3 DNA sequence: TGTGCCACCAGCAGAGAAGCTTGGGACAGCAATACAGATACGCAGTATTTT.

CDR3 in DNA: TGTGCCAGCAGCCGAACTACGGGGGCTGGCAATCAGCCCCAGCATTTT. It specifies CASSRTTGAGNQPQHF. The J gene is TRBJ1-5, the V gene TRBV12-3 or TRBV12-4, with D possibly matching TRBD1 (6 bases). Trimming took off 6 bases at V and 2 bases at J, with 17 bases between the two ends. The CDR3 is made up of 16 amino acids.

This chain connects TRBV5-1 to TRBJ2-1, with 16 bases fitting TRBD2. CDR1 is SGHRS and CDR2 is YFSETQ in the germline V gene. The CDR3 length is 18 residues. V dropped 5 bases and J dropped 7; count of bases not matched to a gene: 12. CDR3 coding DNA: TGCGCCAGCAGTTCTGTCCCGGGACTAGCGGGAGGGCCGAATGAGCAGTTCTTC. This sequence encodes CASSSVPGLAGGPNEQFF.

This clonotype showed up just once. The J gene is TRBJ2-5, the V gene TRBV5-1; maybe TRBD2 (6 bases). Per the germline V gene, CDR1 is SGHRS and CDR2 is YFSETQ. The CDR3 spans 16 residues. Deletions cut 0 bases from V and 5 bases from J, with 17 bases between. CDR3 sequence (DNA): TGCGCCAGCAGCTTGGAGCTTGGTAGCGCGGGGGAGACCCAGTACTTC. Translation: CASSLELGSAGETQYF.

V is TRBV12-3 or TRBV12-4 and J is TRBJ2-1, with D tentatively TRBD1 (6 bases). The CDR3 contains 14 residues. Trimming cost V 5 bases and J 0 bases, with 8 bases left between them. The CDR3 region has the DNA TGTGCCAGCAGTACAGGGAGCTCCTACAATGAGCAGTTCTTC. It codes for CASSTGSSYNEQFF.

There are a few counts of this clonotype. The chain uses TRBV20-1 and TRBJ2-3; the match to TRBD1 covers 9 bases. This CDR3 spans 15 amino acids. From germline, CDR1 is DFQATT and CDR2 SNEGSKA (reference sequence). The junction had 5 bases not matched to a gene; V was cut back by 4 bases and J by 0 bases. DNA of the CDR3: TGCAGTGCTAAACTTGGGACAGGGAGCACAGATACGCAGTATTTT. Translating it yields CSAKLGTGSTDTQYF.

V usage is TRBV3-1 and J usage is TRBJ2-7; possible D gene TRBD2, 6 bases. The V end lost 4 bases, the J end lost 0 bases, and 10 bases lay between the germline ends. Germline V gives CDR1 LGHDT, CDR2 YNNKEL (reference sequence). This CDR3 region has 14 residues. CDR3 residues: CASSPGLSSYEQYF. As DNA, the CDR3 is TGTGCCAGCAGCCCTGGACTATCCTCCTACGAGCAGTACTTC.

As DNA, the CDR3 is TGTGCCAGCAGTTTACAGCATGAGCAGTTCTTC. Amino acids: CASSLQHEQFF. V gene TRBV12-3 or TRBV12-4 combines with J gene TRBJ2-1; D is unresolved. The CDR3 has 11 amino acids. Trimming stripped 2 bases from V and 8 bases from J, with 4 bases between.

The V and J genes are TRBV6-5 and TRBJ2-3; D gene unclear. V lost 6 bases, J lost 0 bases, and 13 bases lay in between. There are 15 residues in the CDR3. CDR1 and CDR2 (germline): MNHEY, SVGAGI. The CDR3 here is CASSPDHYSTDTQYF. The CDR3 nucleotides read TGTGCCAGCAGCCCGGATCACTATAGCACAGATACGCAGTATTTT.

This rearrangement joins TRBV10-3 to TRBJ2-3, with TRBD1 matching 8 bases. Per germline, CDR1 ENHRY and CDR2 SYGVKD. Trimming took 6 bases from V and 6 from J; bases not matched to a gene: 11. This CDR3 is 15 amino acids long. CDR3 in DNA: TGTGCCATCAGCGCGGGACAGGAGGCCGTGGATACGCAGTATTTT. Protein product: CAISAGQEAVDTQYF.